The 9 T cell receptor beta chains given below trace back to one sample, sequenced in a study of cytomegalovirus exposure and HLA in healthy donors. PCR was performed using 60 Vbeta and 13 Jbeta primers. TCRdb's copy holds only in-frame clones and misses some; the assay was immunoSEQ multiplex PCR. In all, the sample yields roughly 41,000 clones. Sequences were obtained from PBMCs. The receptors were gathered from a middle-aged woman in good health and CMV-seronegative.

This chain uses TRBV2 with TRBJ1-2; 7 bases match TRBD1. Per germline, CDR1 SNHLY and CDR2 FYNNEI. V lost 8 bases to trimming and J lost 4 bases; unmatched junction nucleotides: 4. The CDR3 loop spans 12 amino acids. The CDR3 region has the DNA TGTGCCAGCGTCAGGACAGGCTATGGCTACACCTTC. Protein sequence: CASVRTGYGYTF.

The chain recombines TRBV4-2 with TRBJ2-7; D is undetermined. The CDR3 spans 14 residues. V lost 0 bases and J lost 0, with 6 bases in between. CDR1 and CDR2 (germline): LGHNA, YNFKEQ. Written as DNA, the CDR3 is TGTGCCAGCAGCCAAGACTCAGACTCCTACGAGCAGTACTTC. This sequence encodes CASSQDSDSYEQYF.

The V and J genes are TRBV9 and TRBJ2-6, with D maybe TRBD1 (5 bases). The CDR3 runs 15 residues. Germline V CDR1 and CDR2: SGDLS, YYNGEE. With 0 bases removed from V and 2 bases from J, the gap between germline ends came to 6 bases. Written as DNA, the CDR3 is TGTGCCAGCAGCGTAGAAGGGGCTGGGGCCAACGTCCTGACTTTC. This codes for CASSVEGAGANVLTF.

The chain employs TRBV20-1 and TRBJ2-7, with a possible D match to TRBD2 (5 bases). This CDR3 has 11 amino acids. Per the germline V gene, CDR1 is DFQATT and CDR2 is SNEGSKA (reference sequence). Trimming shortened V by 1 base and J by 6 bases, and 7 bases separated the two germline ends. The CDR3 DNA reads TGCAGTGCTAGAGTACGGGGCGAGCAGTACTTC. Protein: CSARVRGEQYF.

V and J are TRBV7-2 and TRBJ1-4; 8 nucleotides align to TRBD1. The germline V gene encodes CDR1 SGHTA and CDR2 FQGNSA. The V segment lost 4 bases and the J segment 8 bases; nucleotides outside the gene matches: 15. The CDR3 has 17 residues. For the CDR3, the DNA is TGTGCCAGCAGCTCCCTCGCATATCAGGGGGCAGGAGAAAAACTGTTTTTT. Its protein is CASSSLAYQGAGEKLFF.

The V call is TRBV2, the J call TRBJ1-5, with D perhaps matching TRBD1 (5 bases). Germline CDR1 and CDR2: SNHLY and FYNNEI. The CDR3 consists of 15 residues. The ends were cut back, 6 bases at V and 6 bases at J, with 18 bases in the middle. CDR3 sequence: CASREQAGYGQPQHF. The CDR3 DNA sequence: TGTGCCAGCAGGGAACAAGCAGGGTATGGTCAGCCCCAGCATTTT.

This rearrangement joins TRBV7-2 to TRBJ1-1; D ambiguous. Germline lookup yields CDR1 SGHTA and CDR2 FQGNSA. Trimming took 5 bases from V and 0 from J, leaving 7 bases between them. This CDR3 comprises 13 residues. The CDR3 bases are TGTGCCAGCAGCGGGCAGCTGAACACTGAAGCTTTCTTT. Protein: CASSGQLNTEAFF.

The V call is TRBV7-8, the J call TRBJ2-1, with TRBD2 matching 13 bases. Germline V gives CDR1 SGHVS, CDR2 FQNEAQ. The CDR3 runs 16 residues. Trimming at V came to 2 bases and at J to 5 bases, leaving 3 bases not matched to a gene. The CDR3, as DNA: TGTGCCAGCAGCTTACCGGGACTAGCGGGAAACAATGAGCAGTTCTTC. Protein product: CASSLPGLAGNNEQFF.

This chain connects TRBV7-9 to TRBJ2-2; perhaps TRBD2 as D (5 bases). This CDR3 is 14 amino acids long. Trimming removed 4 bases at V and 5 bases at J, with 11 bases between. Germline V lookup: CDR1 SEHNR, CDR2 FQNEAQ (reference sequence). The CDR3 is CASSYARGTGELFF. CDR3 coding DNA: TGTGCCAGCAGCTACGCCAGAGGGACCGGGGAGCTGTTTTTT.